Presented here are 14 T cell receptor beta chains from one specimen sequenced in a study of CD8+CD57+ T cells in acquired aplastic anemia. Both TCR beta VDJ combination and CDR3 sequence profiling were carried out. Genomic DNA was the template for this profiling. Using its own MiXCR run on the reads, TCRdb lists one record per CDR3 protein. The sample yields 400,000 to 500,000 distinct CDR3 sequences, approximately 70% seen once. The material sequenced was sorted CD4+, CD8+, or CD8+CD57+ T cells (not recorded which) from PBMCs. The receptors were sampled from a human donor in good health, serving as a control.

The chain carries TRBV7-3 and TRBJ1-6, with TRBD1 as a possible D gene (6 bases). The CDR3 has 17 residues. Looked up from germline, CDR1 is SGHTA and CDR2 is FQGTGA. Trimming stripped 4 bases from V and 13 bases from J, with 26 bases between. In DNA, the CDR3 is TGTGCCAGCAGCTGGCGGACAACAGGGCGCTATGGCTACCCCCTCCACTTT. It specifies CASSWRTTGRYGYPLHF.

As regards this clonotype: The CDR3 carries no conserved terminal phenylalanine or tryptophan, so it likely arises from a read error. The DNA is left out, because the CDR3 cannot be placed on it with certainty; the CDR3 is given as TCRdb lists it. This chain joins TRBV24-1 and TRBJ2-7. Both ends counted, the CDR3 spans 12 residues. CDR1 is KGHDR, CDR2 SFDVKD, per germline. The CDR3: CATSDLGSEQQY.

This clonotype was observed a single time. J is TRBJ2-5 and V is TRBV7-2; D tentatively fits TRBD1 or TRBD2 (5 bases each). Germline assignment: CDR1 SGHTA and CDR2 FQGNSA. The CDR3 is made up of 16 amino acids. Trimming shortened V by 2 bases and J by 11 bases, and 24 bases separated the two germline ends. The CDR3 reads CASSLLRDPGNTIQYF. The DNA of the CDR3 is TGTGCCAGCAGCTTACTCCGGGACCCTGGAAACACCATACAGTACTTC. The whole variable domain, remainder taken from reference TRBV7-2 and TRBJ2-5, is GAGVSQSPSNKVTEKGKDVELRCDPISGHTALYWYRQSLGQGLEFLIYFQGNSAPDKSGLPSDRFSAERTGGSVSTLTIQRTQQEDSAVYLCASSLLRDPGNTIQYFGPGTRLLVL.

CDR3 in DNA: TGTGCCAGCAGCGTAGAGCTAGCGGGGGCTAACTATGGCTACACCTTC. Residues: CASSVELAGANYGYTF. The chain combines TRBV9 with TRBJ1-2, with D maybe TRBD1 (5 bases). V was pared by 0 bases and J by 0 bases, with 12 bases between. This CDR3 region has 16 residues. The V gene's germline CDR1 is SGDLS and CDR2 YYNGEE.

This clonotype was counted once. V usage is TRBV7-9 and J usage is TRBJ1-2; weak D call: TRBD1 (5 bases). The CDR3 spans 14 residues. V shed 0 bases and J shed 8 bases, with 13 bases lying between them. The V gene's germline CDR1 is SEHNR and CDR2 FQNEAQ (reference sequence). The CDR3 protein is CASSLAGTLRGYTF. The CDR3 coding sequence is TGTGCCAGCAGCTTAGCCGGGACCCTAAGGGGCTACACCTTC.

The V and J genes are TRBV12-3 or TRBV12-4 and TRBJ2-1; 7 nucleotides agree with TRBD2. V lost 6 bases, J lost 9 bases, and 11 bases stayed unmatched. There are 14 residues in the CDR3. In DNA form, the CDR3 reads TGTGCCAGCAGCTTGACTAGCATCGAGACTGAGCAGTTCTTC. This gives the protein CASSLTSIETEQFF.

This clonotype was picked up one time. This CDR3 is CAISDGGADAEYF. DNA for the CDR3: TGTGCCATCAGTGACGGGGGGGCAGACGCGGAGTACTTC. The chain links TRBV10-3 to TRBJ2-7; 8 bases line up with TRBD2. This CDR3 has 13 residues. V shed 3 bases and J 11 bases; nucleotides not matched to a gene: 9. Germline loops: CDR1 ENHRY, CDR2 SYGVKD.

This rearrangement joins TRBV20-1 to TRBJ2-7; 8 nucleotides line up with TRBD1. In germline, CDR1 is DFQATT, CDR2 SNEGSKA (reference sequence). The J segment lost 3 bases and the V segment lost 6 bases, leaving 7 bases of the junction unmatched. There are 13 residues in the CDR3. CDR3 bases: TGCAGTGCAATGGGACAGGACATCTACGAGCAGTACTTC. It is translated as CSAMGQDIYEQYF.

The genes are TRBV7-2 and TRBJ1-6; no definite D call. The CDR3 is 15 residues long. V dropped 6 bases and J dropped 10 bases, with 19 bases sitting between them. CDR1 SGHTA and CDR2 FQGNSA come from the germline V gene. The CDR3, as DNA: TGTGCCAGCAGTATAGGCGGCCAAGGTTCATCACCCCTCCACTTT. As protein: CASSIGGQGSSPLHF.

This rearrangement joins TRBV10-3 to TRBJ2-7, with D uncertain. Germline V gene sequence: CDR1 ENHRY, CDR2 SYGVKD. V dropped 0 bases and J dropped 6 bases, with 12 bases sitting between them. This CDR3 contains 14 residues. CDR3 DNA: TGTGCCATCAGTGAGTCCGAAAGCGCCTGCGAGCAGTACTTC. Amino acid sequence: CAISESESACEQYF.

As concerns this clonotype: The junction and the germline gene differ at one end; a read error may be behind it. This chain connects TRBV7-6 to TRBJ2-7; TRBD1 matches at 7 bases. Germline CDR1 reads SGHVS; CDR2 reads FNYEAQ. The CDR3 runs 14 residues. CDR3 sequence reads: CASSLRTGAYGQYF. The CDR3 nucleotides read TGTGCCAGCAGCTTAAGGACAGGAGCCTACGGGCAGTACTTC.

Note on this clonotype: One end of the junction varies from germline; a read error may be responsible. The chain is built from TRBV20-1 and TRBJ1-1; D is ambiguous. CDR3 length: 12 amino acids. In germline, CDR1 is DFQATT, CDR2 SNEGSKA (reference sequence). The CDR3 bases are TGCAGTGCTCGAGATCAGAGGACTGGGGCTTTCTTT. Protein product: CSARDQRTGAFF.

Regarding this clonotype: One end of the junction fails to match germline, which may point to a read error. The rearrangement uses TRBV7-2 and TRBJ1-6; D is perhaps TRBD1 (5 bases). The germline V gene has CDR1 SGHTA and CDR2 FQGNSA. The CDR3 is 14 amino acids. CDR3 bases: TGCGTGACTGGCGGGGACTTGAGGAATTCACCCCACCACTTT. It is translated as CVTGGDLRNSPHHF.

A single count supports this clonotype. The rearrangement uses TRBV7-2 and TRBJ1-2, with D possibly matching TRBD1 (5 bases). The ends were cut back, 6 bases at V and 11 bases at J, with 28 bases in the middle. Germline-derived CDR1 and CDR2 are SGHTA and FQGNSA. The CDR3 spans 16 residues. For the CDR3, the DNA is TGTGCCAGCAGTCTTGGGACCCCGGGACGGCACCATCAGTACACCTTC. This translates into CASSLGTPGRHHQYTF.